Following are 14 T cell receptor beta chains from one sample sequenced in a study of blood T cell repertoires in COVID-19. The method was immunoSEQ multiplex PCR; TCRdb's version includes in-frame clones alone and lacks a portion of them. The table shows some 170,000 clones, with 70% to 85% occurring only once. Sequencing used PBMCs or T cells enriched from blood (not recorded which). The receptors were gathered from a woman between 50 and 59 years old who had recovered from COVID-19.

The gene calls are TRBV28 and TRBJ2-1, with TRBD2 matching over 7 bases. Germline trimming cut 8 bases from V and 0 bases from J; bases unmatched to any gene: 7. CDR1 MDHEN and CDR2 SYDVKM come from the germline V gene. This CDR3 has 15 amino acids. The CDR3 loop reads CASERGGGSYNEQFF. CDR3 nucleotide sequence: TGTGCCAGCGAAAGGGGCGGGGGCTCCTACAATGAGCAGTTCTTC.

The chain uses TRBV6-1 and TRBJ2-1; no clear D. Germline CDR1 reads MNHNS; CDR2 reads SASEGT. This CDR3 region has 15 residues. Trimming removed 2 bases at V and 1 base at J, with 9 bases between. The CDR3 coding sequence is TGTGCCAGCAGTGAAATCTTGAGTTCCTACAATGAGCAGTTCTTC. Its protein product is CASSEILSSYNEQFF.

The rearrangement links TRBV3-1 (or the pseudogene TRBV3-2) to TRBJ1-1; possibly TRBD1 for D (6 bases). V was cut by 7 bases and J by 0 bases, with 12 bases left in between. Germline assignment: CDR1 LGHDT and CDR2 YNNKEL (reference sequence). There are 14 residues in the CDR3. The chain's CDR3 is CASTQGYMNTEAFF. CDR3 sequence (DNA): TGTGCCAGCACTCAGGGGTACATGAACACTGAAGCTTTCTTT.

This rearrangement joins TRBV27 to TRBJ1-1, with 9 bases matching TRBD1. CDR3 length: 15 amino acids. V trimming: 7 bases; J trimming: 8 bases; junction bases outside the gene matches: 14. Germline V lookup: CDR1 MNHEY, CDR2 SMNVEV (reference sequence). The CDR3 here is CASNLIQGARPEAFF. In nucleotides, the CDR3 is TGTGCCAGCAACCTTATACAGGGGGCCCGTCCCGAAGCTTTCTTT.

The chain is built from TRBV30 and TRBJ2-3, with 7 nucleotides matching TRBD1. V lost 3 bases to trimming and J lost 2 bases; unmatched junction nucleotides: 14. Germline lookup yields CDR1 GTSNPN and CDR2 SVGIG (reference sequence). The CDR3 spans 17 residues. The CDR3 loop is CAWRPHLRDRYTDTQYF. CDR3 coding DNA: TGTGCCTGGAGGCCCCATCTCCGGGACAGATACACAGATACGCAGTATTTT.

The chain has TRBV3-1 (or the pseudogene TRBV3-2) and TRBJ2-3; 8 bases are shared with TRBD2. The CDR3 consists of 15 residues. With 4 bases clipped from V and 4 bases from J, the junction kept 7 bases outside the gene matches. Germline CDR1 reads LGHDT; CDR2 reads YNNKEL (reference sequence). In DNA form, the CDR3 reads TGTGCCAGCAGCCCCCGGGCGGGAGGTTCAGATACGCAGTATTTT. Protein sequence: CASSPRAGGSDTQYF.

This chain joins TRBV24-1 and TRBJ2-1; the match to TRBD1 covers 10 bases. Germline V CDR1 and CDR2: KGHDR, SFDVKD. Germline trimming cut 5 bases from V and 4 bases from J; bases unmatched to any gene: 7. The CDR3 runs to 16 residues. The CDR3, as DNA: TGTGCCACCAGTGGTAAACCGGGACAGGGGTACAATGAGCAGTTCTTC. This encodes CATSGKPGQGYNEQFF.

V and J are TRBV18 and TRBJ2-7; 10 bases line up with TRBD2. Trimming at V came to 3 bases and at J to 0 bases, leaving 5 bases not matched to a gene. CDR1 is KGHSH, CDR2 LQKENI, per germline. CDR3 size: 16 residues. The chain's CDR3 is CASSPRGTSVSYEQYF. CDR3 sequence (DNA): TGTGCCAGCTCACCTAGGGGGACTAGCGTCTCCTACGAGCAGTACTTC.

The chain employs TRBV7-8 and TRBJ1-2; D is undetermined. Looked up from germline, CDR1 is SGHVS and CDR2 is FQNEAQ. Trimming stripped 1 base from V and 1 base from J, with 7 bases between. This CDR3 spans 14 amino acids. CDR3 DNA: TGTGCCAGCAGCTTAGATCCCCTTAACTATGGCTACACCTTC. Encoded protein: CASSLDPLNYGYTF. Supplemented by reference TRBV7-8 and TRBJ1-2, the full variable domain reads GAGVSQSPRYKVAKRGQDVALRCDPISGHVSLFWYQQALGQGPEFLTYFQNEAQLDKSGLPSDRFFAERPEGSVSTLKIQRTQQEDSAVYLCASSLDPLNYGYTFGSGTRLTVV.

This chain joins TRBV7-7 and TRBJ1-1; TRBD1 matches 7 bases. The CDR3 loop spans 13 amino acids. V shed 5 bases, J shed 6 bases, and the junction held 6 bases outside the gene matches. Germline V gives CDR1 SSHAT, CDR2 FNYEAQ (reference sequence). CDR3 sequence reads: CASSEHRGSEAFF. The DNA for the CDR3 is TGTGCCAGCAGCGAGCACAGGGGCTCTGAAGCTTTCTTT. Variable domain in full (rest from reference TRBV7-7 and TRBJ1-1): GAGVSQSPRYKVTKRGQDVTLRCDPISSHATLYWYQQALGQGPEFLTYFNYEAQPDKSGLPSDRFSAERPEGSISTLTIQRTEQRDSAMYRCASSEHRGSEAFFGQGTRLTVV.

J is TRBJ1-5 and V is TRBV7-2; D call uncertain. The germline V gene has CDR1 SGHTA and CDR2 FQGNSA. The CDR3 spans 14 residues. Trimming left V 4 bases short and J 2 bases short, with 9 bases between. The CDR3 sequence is CASSSARGNQPQHF. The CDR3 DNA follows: TGTGCCAGCAGCTCGGCGAGGGGCAATCAGCCCCAGCATTTT.

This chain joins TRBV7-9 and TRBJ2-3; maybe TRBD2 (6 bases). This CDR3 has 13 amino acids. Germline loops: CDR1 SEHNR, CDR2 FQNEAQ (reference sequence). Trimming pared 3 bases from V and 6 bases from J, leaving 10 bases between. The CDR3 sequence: CASSFGGSDTQYF. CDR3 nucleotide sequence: TGTGCCAGCAGCTTCGGAGGGAGCGATACGCAGTATTTT.

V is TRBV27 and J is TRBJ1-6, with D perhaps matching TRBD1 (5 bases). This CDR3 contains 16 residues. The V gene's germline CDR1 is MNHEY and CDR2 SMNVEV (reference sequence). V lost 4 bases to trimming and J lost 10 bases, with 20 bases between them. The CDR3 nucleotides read TGTGCCAGCAGTTCCTCAGCGCAAAGGCGGGACTCACCCCTCCACTTT. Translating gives CASSSSAQRRDSPLHF.

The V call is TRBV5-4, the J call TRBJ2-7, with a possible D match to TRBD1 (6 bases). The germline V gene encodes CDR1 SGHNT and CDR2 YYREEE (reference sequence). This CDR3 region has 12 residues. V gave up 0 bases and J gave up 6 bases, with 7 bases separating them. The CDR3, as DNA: TGTGCCAGCAGCTTGGGGGGGCGCGAGCAGTACTTC. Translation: CASSLGGREQYF.